The 3 T cell receptor beta chains below come from one sample, sequenced in a study of T-cell memory formation after mild COVID-19. Each CDR3 protein gets one entry after TCRdb re-called the 5' RACE reads with MiXCR. The sample lists about 190,000 distinct CDR3 sequences; around 20% were seen once. Specimen: PBMCs or a T cell subset sorted from them (not recorded which). These receptor sequences come from an adult woman who had mild COVID-19 (a few samples of this study predate the infection). Cell type and time point are not known.

The chain couples TRBV7-8 to TRBJ2-1; 9 bases fit TRBD1. The CDR3 covers 18 residues. Germline V gene sequence: CDR1 SGHVS, CDR2 FQNEAQ. The junction had 11 bases not matched to a gene; V was cut back by 4 bases and J by 1 base. The CDR3 DNA follows: TGTGCCAGCAGCTCAATCCCTCTGGGACAGGGTTCCTACAATGAGCAGTTCTTC. Its protein product is CASSSIPLGQGSYNEQFF.

The chain uses TRBV5-1 and TRBJ2-3; weak D call: TRBD2 (6 bases). Trimming left V 3 bases short and J 6 bases short, with 17 bases between. Per the germline V gene, CDR1 is SGHRS and CDR2 is YFSETQ. The CDR3 has 15 residues. The CDR3 spells CASSSSLVAGDTQYF. The CDR3 DNA follows: TGCGCCAGCAGCTCCTCCTTGGTGGCGGGGGATACGCAGTATTTT.

This clonotype was seen only a few times. This chain links TRBV10-3 with TRBJ2-7, with 8 bases aligning to TRBD2. The J segment lost 2 bases and the V segment lost 7 bases, leaving 4 bases of the junction unmatched. This CDR3 region has 13 residues. Germline CDR1 and CDR2: ENHRY and SYGVKD. CDR3 protein: CAIKGLGTYEQYF. DNA of the CDR3: TGTGCCATCAAGGGACTAGGGACCTACGAGCAGTACTTC.